This T cell receptor (beta chain) was retrieved from a study of cytomegalovirus exposure and HLA in healthy donors. Germline V gene sequence: CDR1 SGHRS, CDR2 YFSETQ. The trim removed 0 bases at V and 3 bases at J, leaving 6 bases unmatched. The CDR3 loop spans 15 amino acids. Comment on this clone: Its antigen is not known.

Sequencing used immunoSEQ multiplex PCR; TCRdb keeps in-frame clones, though not all of them. The table lists fewer than 350,000 clones, 88% of them singletons. Points from the study as a whole: Most TCR sequences were uncommon, yet certain public TCRs appeared in many donors. That first-cohort TCR clusters tended to co-occur in the approximately 110 validation repertoires was found in a later analysis. In vitro data verified a few CMV-associated chains as specific for CMV antigens.

The rearrangement uses TRBV5-1 and TRBJ2-7; TRBD2 matches at 7 bases. The material sequenced was PBMCs. The receptor comes from a young woman in good health and CMV-seronegative. The CDR3 sequence is CASSLEGLGNYEQYF. The CDR3 DNA is TGCGCCAGCAGCTTGGAAGGACTAGGTAACTACGAGCAGTACTTC.